This T cell receptor (beta chain) was profiled in a study of T cell responses to AZD1222 COVID-19 vaccine. For the study at large: Second doses that came at about 4 or about 12 weeks were put together. Study-wide results and caveats: A mostly white British donor set with more females was recruited, and clonal diversity was possibly underestimated. There were vaccine-associated CD4 TCRs across spike, dominant at 160-218 and 743-854. Nearly half of spike-specific TCRs reportedly target unmutated variant regions.

Germline V gene sequence: CDR1 SGDLS, CDR2 YYNGEE. The V segment lost 3 bases and the J segment 4 bases; nucleotides outside the gene matches: 10. The CDR3 spans 17 residues. Repertoires were generated with immunoSEQ multiplex PCR, while TCRdb's copy carries only in-frame clones and drops some. The data hold around 52,000 clones, with approximately 84% observed a single time. For this clone: The target antigen is unknown.

Sequenced material: peripheral blood, taken on day 0 of AZD1222 vaccination. The chain carries TRBV9 and TRBJ2-2, with 9 bases that match TRBD2. This receptor was obtained from an adult in good health. The CDR3 reads CASSESGTSRSTGELFF. The CDR3 DNA sequence: TGTGCCAGCAGCGAGAGTGGGACTAGCCGATCCACCGGGGAGCTGTTTTTT.